The 22 T cell receptor beta chains presented below share a single source sample, sequenced in a study of cytomegalovirus exposure and HLA in healthy donors (dated by TCRdb to 2015 to 2018). Library construction relied on the immunoSEQ multiplex PCR assay. A mixture of 60 forward primers for TCR Vbeta segments and 13 reverse primers for TCR Jbeta segments was used in the multiplex PCR. TCRdb carries this immuneACCESS record with in-frame sequences only. Its versions omit some clonotypes, under half of them owing to an unresolved V gene in the studies checked, with the rest unexplained. For this sample there are about 96,000 clones; roughly 79% appear just once. Clones ranked in the top ten supply around 3% of the sample. Sequences were obtained from PBMCs. The receptors originated from a female donor in good health and CMV-seropositive.

This sequence joins TRBV28 and TRBJ1-2, with TRBD1 as a possible D gene (5 bases). The V and J ends lost 6 bases and 0 bases respectively, with 14 bases between them. This CDR3 is 15 amino acids long. Germline CDR1 and CDR2: MDHEN and SYDVKM. The CDR3 protein is CASSLETDSNYGYTF. In nucleotides, the CDR3 is TGTGCCAGCAGCCTAGAGACAGATTCTAACTATGGCTACACCTTC.

The chain is built from TRBV28 and TRBJ1-5; tentatively, D is TRBD1 (5 bases). Between the trimmed V and J ends, which lost 6 bases and 7 bases, there was a span of 16 bases. The germline V gene encodes CDR1 MDHEN and CDR2 SYDVKM. This CDR3 is built from 14 residues. As DNA, the CDR3 is TGTGCCAGCAGAGTAGGGGTGAATCGACAGCCCCAGCATTTT. Translation gives CASRVGVNRQPQHF.

This clone was counted a few times. The V gene is TRBV13, the J gene TRBJ1-4; D gene unclear. Germline CDR1 reads PRHDT; CDR2 reads FYEKMQ (reference sequence). This CDR3 spans 15 amino acids. V lost 5 bases to trimming and J lost 7 bases, with 17 bases between them. The CDR3 is CASSPPLSEGEKLFF. In nucleotides, the CDR3 is TGTGCCAGCAGCCCACCCCTTTCAGAGGGTGAAAAACTGTTTTTT.

V and J are TRBV20-1 and TRBJ2-7; the D gene is possibly TRBD2 (6 bases). The length of the CDR3 is 11 residues. V gave up 6 bases and J gave up 7 bases, with 13 bases separating them. Germline-derived CDR1 and CDR2 are DFQATT and SNEGSKA (reference sequence). The CDR3, as DNA: TGCAGTGCCTCAGGAGGGGAAGAGCAGTACTTC. Translation: CSASGGEEQYF.

This clone occurred once. The V call is TRBV4-3, the J call TRBJ2-5, with 7 nucleotides matching TRBD2. CDR1 and CDR2 (germline): LGHNA, YSLEER. V shed 0 bases and J 4 bases; nucleotides not matched to a gene: 14. This CDR3 contains 18 residues. The CDR3 region has the DNA TGCGCCAGCAGCCAAGATCTGAGCGGGGCAGTGGGTGTAGAGACCCAGTACTTC. It yields the protein CASSQDLSGAVGVETQYF.

The CDR3, as DNA: TGTGCCAGCAGCTTGGGGGGGGCGATGAACACTGAAGCTTTCTTT. Residues: CASSLGGAMNTEAFF. The rearrangement joins TRBV7-2 to TRBJ1-1; a weak D match, TRBD1 (6 bases). Trimming cost V 3 bases and J 0 bases, with 11 bases left between them. Germline V gives CDR1 SGHTA, CDR2 FQGNSA. This CDR3 is 15 amino acids long.

The genes are TRBV11-2 and TRBJ1-5, with a possible D match to TRBD1 (6 bases). V was trimmed by 3 bases and J by 6 bases, leaving 12 bases between them. This CDR3 region has 14 residues. CDR1 and CDR2 from the germline V gene are SGHAT and FQNNGV. CDR3 nucleotides: TGTGCCAGCAGCTTCAACAGGGAAGGTCAGCCCCAGCATTTT. It translates to CASSFNREGQPQHF.

Remarks on this clone: No conserved phenylalanine or tryptophan ends this CDR3, so it is likely a read error. The CDR3 sequence: CSVGSQGGNGYTV. CDR3 sequence (DNA): TGCAGCGTTGGGAGCCAGGGCGGAAATGGCTACACCGTC. The chain employs TRBV29-1 and TRBJ1-2; the D gene is possibly TRBD1 (5 bases). The germline V and J ends were trimmed by 4 bases and 6 bases, with 15 bases remaining between them. The CDR3 is made up of 13 amino acids. Germline V gene lookup returns CDR1 SQVTM and CDR2 ANQGSEA.

V and J are TRBV2 and TRBJ2-3; TRBD1 might be the D (5 bases). V dropped 7 bases and J dropped 0 bases, with 11 bases sitting between them. CDR1 is SNHLY and CDR2 is FYNNEI in the germline V gene. There are 14 residues in the CDR3. The CDR3 sequence is CASIGAASTDTQYF. CDR3 bases: TGTGCCAGCATAGGGGCGGCTAGCACAGATACGCAGTATTTT. Combining the CDR3 with reference TRBV2 and TRBJ2-3 gives the whole variable domain EPEVTQTPSHQVTQMGQEVILRCVPISNHLYFYWYRQILGQKVEFLVSFYNNEISEKSEIFDDQFSVERPDGSNFTLKIRSTKLEDSAMYFCASIGAASTDTQYFGPGTRLTVL.

This clone was seen only once. V and J are TRBV9 and TRBJ1-5; maybe TRBD1 (5 bases). The CDR3 covers 15 residues. Germline assignment: CDR1 SGDLS and CDR2 YYNGEE. V was cut by 0 bases and J by 0 bases, with 7 bases left in between. The CDR3 bases are TGTGCCAGCAGCGTAGCTGACAGTAGCAATCAGCCCCAGCATTTT. This sequence encodes CASSVADSSNQPQHF.

The chain joins TRBV30 to TRBJ2-1; 7 nucleotides line up with TRBD2. V lost 4 bases and J lost 2; bases outside the gene matches: 17. CDR3 length: 18 amino acids. CDR1 is GTSNPN, CDR2 SVGIG, per germline (reference sequence). The CDR3 nucleotides read TGTGCCTGGATGGGGGGGGATCGGGGGTTGGTAGCCTACAATGAGCAGTTCTTC. This gives the protein CAWMGGDRGLVAYNEQFF.

This CDR3 is CAISGGLAGGKGETQYF. CDR3 in DNA: TGTGCCATCAGTGGGGGGTTGGCAGGGGGCAAAGGAGAGACCCAGTACTTC. The chain has TRBV10-3 and TRBJ2-5, with 8 bases that match TRBD1. This CDR3 is 17 amino acids long. Germline V gene sequence: CDR1 ENHRY, CDR2 SYGVKD. Trimming removed 4 bases from V and 4 bases from J; junction bases left unmatched: 14.

The J gene is TRBJ2-6, the V gene TRBV15, with 7 positions matching TRBD1. The V gene's germline CDR1 is LNHNV and CDR2 YYDKDF (reference sequence). The CDR3 contains 16 residues. J gave up 2 bases and V 5 bases, and 6 bases lay outside the gene matches. CDR3 region: CATSPPGTAGANVLTF. CDR3 nucleotide sequence: TGTGCCACCAGCCCTCCTGGGACAGCTGGGGCCAACGTCCTGACTTTC.

This clone was detected only a few times. The gene calls are TRBV5-6 and TRBJ2-3; D gene unclear. Germline CDR1 reads SGHDT; CDR2 reads YYEEEE. The CDR3 length is 12 residues. CDR3 region: CRRGSSTDTQYF. In DNA, the CDR3 is TGTCGGAGAGGTTCTAGCACAGATACGCAGTATTTT.

The chain couples TRBV7-2 to TRBJ2-1, with D tentatively TRBD1 (5 bases). V lost 3 bases, J lost 1 base, and 10 bases lay in between. The CDR3 contains 15 residues. Per the germline V gene, CDR1 is SGHTA and CDR2 is FQGNSA. CDR3 protein: CASSFSQGSYNEQFF. The CDR3 DNA reads as TGTGCCAGCAGCTTTAGTCAGGGTTCCTACAATGAGCAGTTCTTC.

This chain connects TRBV6-5 to TRBJ1-1; a weak D match, TRBD1 (5 bases). V shed 6 bases and J shed 1 base, with 12 bases lying between them. This CDR3 contains 14 residues. Germline V gene lookup returns CDR1 MNHEY and CDR2 SVGAGI. The CDR3 nucleotides are TGTGCCAGCAGCCCCCCGGGGGAGAACACTGAAGCTTTCTTT. Its protein is CASSPPGENTEAFF.

The CDR3 region is CASSLTPDGAYEQYF. CDR3 nucleotides: TGCGCCAGCAGCTTAACGCCCGACGGAGCCTACGAGCAGTACTTC. The chain joins TRBV5-1 to TRBJ2-7, with D hard to call. The CDR3 covers 15 residues. V lost 2 bases and J 2 bases, leaving 14 bases between the germline ends. Germline V gene lookup returns CDR1 SGHRS and CDR2 YFSETQ.

This rearrangement joins TRBV13 to TRBJ1-2, with D unresolved. Germline-derived CDR1 and CDR2 are PRHDT and FYEKMQ (reference sequence). This CDR3 region has 16 residues. Trimming removed 1 base at V and 3 bases at J, with 15 bases between. Written as DNA, the CDR3 is TGTGCCAGCAGCTTAGCCGGAGGACCGCGGGACTATGGCTACACCTTC. Residues: CASSLAGGPRDYGYTF.

This clone was counted between two and nine times. The chain joins TRBV5-4 to TRBJ1-2; D ambiguous. Trimming cost V 0 bases and J 1 base, with 4 bases left between them. CDR1 and CDR2 (germline): SGHNT, YYREEE (reference sequence). The CDR3 has 13 amino acids. The CDR3 sequence is CASSLDSNYGYTF. In DNA, the CDR3 is TGTGCCAGCAGCTTGGACAGTAACTATGGCTACACCTTC.

The DNA for the CDR3 is TGTGCCAGCAGCTTAAAGCCCCTTAGCGGGCGCACAGATACGCAGTATTTT. Translation: CASSLKPLSGRTDTQYF. The V gene is TRBV5-4, the J gene TRBJ2-3; 7 bases align to TRBD2. Germline V gene sequence: CDR1 SGHNT, CDR2 YYREEE (reference sequence). Trimming removed 2 bases from V and 1 base from J; junction bases left unmatched: 10. This CDR3 region has 17 residues.

This clone was recorded a few times. This sequence joins TRBV6-5 and TRBJ2-7; unclear D gene. The CDR3 has 13 residues. The germline gives CDR1 MNHEY, CDR2 SVGAGI. Trimming pared 4 bases from V and 4 bases from J, leaving 11 bases between. The CDR3 spells CASSSPRVYEQYF. The CDR3 DNA sequence: TGTGCCAGCAGTTCCCCCCGGGTGTACGAGCAGTACTTC.

The chain links TRBV2 to TRBJ1-6; perhaps TRBD1 as D (5 bases). V was clipped by 10 bases and J by 7 bases, with 14 bases between them. Germline values: CDR1 SNHLY, CDR2 FYNNEI. This CDR3 has 13 residues. The CDR3 is CATRERGNSPLHF. CDR3 nucleotides: TGTGCCACCAGAGAAAGGGGAAATTCACCCCTCCACTTT.